This T cell receptor beta chain was observed in a study of shared clonotypes between healthy human individuals. A note on this clone: The same CDR3 can be traced to other DNA sequences in this sample.

Genomic DNA from each subset was divided evenly over several immunoSEQ plates. Generated by immunoSEQ multiplex PCR, the TCRdb table keeps only in-frame clones and is missing some. The table includes around 2,000,000 clones, 85% to 95% detected once. CD45RO-negative, CCR7-positively selected cells formed the naive CD8 fraction, excluding terminally differentiated effector memory CD45RA+ cells. The CDR3 length is 14 residues. Germline V gene lookup returns CDR1 MDHEN and CDR2 SYDVKM. The V gene lost 2 bases and the J gene lost 3 bases, with 7 bases spanning the gap. This receptor was identified in a man younger than 30 in good health. Specimen: naive CD8+ T cells sorted from blood. This chain links TRBV28 with TRBJ2-2; D might be TRBD1 (5 bases). The CDR3 DNA follows: TGTGCCAGCAGTTTACAGGGTCACACCGGGGAGCTGTTTTTT. As protein: CASSLQGHTGELFF. The whole variable domain, filled in from reference TRBV28 and TRBJ2-2, reads DVKVTQSSRYLVKRTGEKVFLECVQDMDHENMFWYRQDPGLGLRLIYFSYDVKMKEKGDIPEGYSVSREKKERFSLILESASTNQTSMYLCASSLQGHTGELFFGEGSRLTVL.